This T cell receptor (beta chain) emerged from a study of blood T cell repertoires in COVID-19. The germline V gene has CDR1 MDHEN and CDR2 SYDVKM. This CDR3 is 14 amino acids long. V shed 5 bases and J 10 bases; nucleotides not matched to a gene: 8. Assay: immunoSEQ multiplex PCR; the TCRdb copy retains only in-frame clones and omits some. The repertoire holds approximately 270,000 clones, over 85% seen once, with under 2.5% in the top ten. Participants were aged about 18 to 100 years from 20 to 30 US areas. Sequencing input: PBMCs or T cells enriched from blood (not recorded which). This chain uses TRBV28 with TRBJ1-4, with TRBD1 identical over 9 bases. The TCR sequence derives from a woman aged 55-70 years who had recovered from COVID-19. The CDR3 sequence is CASSLPGTGRKLFF. The CDR3 nucleotides are TGTGCCAGCAGTCTCCCCGGGACAGGGAGAAAACTGTTTTTT.